These T cell receptor beta chains were read from a single sample in a study of cytomegalovirus exposure and HLA in healthy donors. Produced via immunoSEQ multiplex PCR; TCRdb's table is partial and in-frame only. Of 150,000 to 160,000 clones detected, roughly three quarters appear once; the ten largest clones hold approximately 8%. The sequenced sample was PBMCs. The receptors were sampled from a man in his thirties or forties in good health and CMV-seropositive. Both conserved end residues are part of each CDR3. D genes are given only for firm matches. Part of the rows lack a size; the others show once, few, many or a class for expanded clones.

TRBJ1-1	-	TRBD1	TRBV11-3	TGTGCCAGCAGCTTAGGTGGGACAGCCTCTGAAGCTTTCTTT	CASSLGGTASEAFF
TRBJ2-3	once	TRBD2	TRBV5-1	TGCGCCAGCAGCTGGACGGTAGCGGGAGGCGGCACAGATACGCAGTATTTT	CASSWTVAGGGTDTQYF
TRBJ1-2	-	TRBD1	TRBV5-1	TGCGCCAGCAGCTTGGATTCAGGGGGCGTAATGGGCTACACCTTC	CASSLDSGGVMGYTF
TRBJ2-7	-	TRBD1	TRBV28	TGTGCCAGCAGTTCTACACCGGGACAGAGGAACTACGAGCAGTACTTC	CASSSTPGQRNYEQYF
TRBJ2-7	once	-	TRBV7-8	TGTGCCAGCAGCTTAGCGTCTCAGTCCTACGAGCAGTACTTC	CASSLASQSYEQYF
TRBJ1-2	-	-	TRBV5-1	TGCGCCAGCAGCACTACAGGCAGCTATGGCTACACCTTC	CASSTTGSYGYTF
TRBJ1-5	-	-	TRBV2	TGTGCCAGCAGCCGGGCGACAGGCAATCAGCCCCAGCATTTT	CASSRATGNQPQHF
TRBJ2-1	once	-	TRBV5-1	TGCGCCAGCAGCTTGGGACTAGTCAATGAGCAGTTCTTC	CASSLGLVNEQFF
TRBJ2-1	-	TRBD1	TRBV7-3	TGTGCCAGCAGTAACGGACAGGGGGGTTTCCATGAGCAGTTCTTC	CASSNGQGGFHEQFF
TRBJ2-5	-	-	TRBV4-1	TGCGCCAGCAGCCCCCTTGGCGGGGTCCCTCTAAAGACCCAGTACTTC	CASSPLGGVPLKTQYF
TRBJ2-1	-	TRBD2	TRBV2	TGTGCCAGCAGTTCTAGCGGGAGGACCTACAATGAGCAGTTCTTC	CASSSSGRTYNEQFF
TRBJ1-2	-	TRBD1	TRBV27	TGTGCCAGCAGTTCATCCAACAGGGGCTTTGGCTATGGCTACACCTTC	CASSSSNRGFGYGYTF
TRBJ2-3	-	-	TRBV7-9	TGTGCCAGCAGCTTAGCAAGGGGGGGGAGCACAGATACGCAGTATTTT	CASSLARGGSTDTQYF
TRBJ1-2	-	-	TRBV13	TGTGCCAGCAGCGTTCGAACAGGGACTAGCTATGGCTACACCTTC	CASSVRTGTSYGYTF
TRBJ2-5	few	TRBD1	TRBV11-2	TGTGCCAGCAGCCTGGACAGGGGGCTAGGGACCCAGTACTTC	CASSLDRGLGTQYF
TRBJ2-1	-	TRBD1	TRBV12-5	TGTGCTAGTGGCCCGACAGGGGGCCTCAATGAGCAGTTCTTC	CASGPTGGLNEQFF